This is a list of T cell receptor beta chains from one sample in a study of blood T cell repertoires in COVID-19. Sequenced by immunoSEQ multiplex PCR; TCRdb stores in-frame clones only, minus some. The data hold fewer than 110,000 clones, with about 88% observed a single time. Material: peripheral blood. The receptors shown here come from a human donor in a cohort sampled during active COVID-19. CDR3s include the opening cysteine and the closing phenylalanine or tryptophan. The D gene is left open where the match is weak. Size is stated for part of the rows, as once, few or many counts, or as a class when the clone is expanded.

.,TRBV28,TRBD1,TRBJ2-3,CASSFLNRGYSTDTQYF,TGTGCCAGCAGTTTCCTCAACAGGGGCTACAGCACAGATACGCAGTATTTT
.,TRBV27,TRBD2,TRBJ2-1,CASGQRGLGIGFF,TGTGCCAGCGGCCAGCGGGGTTTGGGTATAGGATTCTTC
.,TRBV5-6,.,TRBJ2-7,CASSLGPRAYEQYF,TGTGCCAGCAGCTTGGGTCCCAGGGCCTACGAGCAGTACTTC
.,TRBV5-1,TRBD2,TRBJ2-1,CASKGLAGKTSQFF,TGCGCCAGCAAGGGACTAGCGGGAAAAACTTCGCAGTTCTTC
.,TRBV14,.,TRBJ2-5,CASSHAGRPQYF,TGTGCCAGCAGCCATGCGGGACGCCCCCAGTACTTC
.,TRBV7-8,TRBD1,TRBJ2-2,CATKQGGWTGELFF,TGTGCCACCAAACAGGGGGGCTGGACCGGGGAGCTGTTTTTT
.,TRBV28,.,TRBJ1-6,CASRLSVSPLHF,TGTGCCAGCAGGCTGTCAGTATCACCCCTCCACTTT
.,TRBV19,TRBD1,TRBJ1-1,CASNTGTGVTEAFF,TGTGCCAGTAACACCGGGACAGGGGTCACTGAAGCTTTCTTT
.,TRBV10-2,.,TRBJ2-5,CASSESKWDKYQETQYF,TGCGCCAGCAGTGAGTCGAAATGGGACAAATACCAAGAGACCCAGTACTTC
.,TRBV2,TRBD1,TRBJ2-1,CASRATGVLYNEQFF,TGTGCCAGCAGGGCGACAGGGGTTCTCTACAATGAGCAGTTCTTC
.,TRBV7-9,TRBD2,TRBJ2-5,CASSLSGTETQYF,TGTGCCAGCAGCTTAAGCGGGACGGAGACCCAGTACTTC
.,TRBV3-1/TRBV3-2,TRBD2,TRBJ2-1,CASSRTSGGAPQFF,TGTGCCAGCAGCCGGACTAGCGGGGGGGCCCCACAGTTCTTC
.,TRBV5-1,TRBD2,TRBJ2-2,CASSLGLAGNTGELFF,TGCGCCAGCAGCTTGGGTCTAGCGGGAAACACCGGGGAGCTGTTTTTT
once,TRBV11-2,.,TRBJ1-1,CASSTPGLDLNTEAFF,TGTGCCAGCAGCACTCCGGGACTAGACCTGAACACTGAAGCTTTCTTT
once,TRBV6-5,TRBD1,TRBJ1-3,CASRPTGAGNTIYF,TGTGCCAGCAGACCAACAGGGGCCGGAAACACCATATATTTT
.,TRBV19,.,TRBJ1-5,CASSMVRRSSNQPQHF,TGTGCCAGTAGTATGGTGAGGCGGTCTAGCAATCAGCCCCAGCATTTT
.,TRBV3-1/TRBV3-2,.,TRBJ1-1,CASSQAQVSSGTEAFF,TGTGCCAGCAGCCAAGCCCAGGTCAGCAGTGGAACTGAAGCTTTCTTT
.,TRBV12-3/TRBV12-4,.,TRBJ2-3,CASSFSDTQYF,TGTGCCAGCAGTTTTTCTGATACGCAGTATTTT
few,TRBV6-5,TRBD1,TRBJ2-2,CASKPGQGSPGELFF,TGTGCCAGCAAACCGGGACAGGGGTCCCCCGGGGAGCTGTTTTTT
once,TRBV6-6,.,TRBJ1-5,CASSVEYSNQPQHF,TGTGCCAGCAGCGTAGAGTATAGCAATCAGCCCCAGCATTTT
.,TRBV25-1,TRBD1,TRBJ1-5,CASSDGTGYQPQHF,TGTGCCAGCAGTGATGGGACAGGGTACCAGCCCCAGCATTTT
few,TRBV9,.,TRBJ2-5,CASSEGWRGRVQETQYF,TGTGCCAGCAGCGAGGGCTGGAGGGGGCGAGTCCAAGAGACCCAGTACTTC
.,TRBV28,.,TRBJ1-4,CATGRGNDNEKLFF,TGTGCCACGGGTCGAGGGAACGATAATGAAAAACTGTTTTTT
.,TRBV5-8,TRBD2,TRBJ2-1,CASSSPGGSWEQFF,TGTGCCAGCAGCTCTCCGGGGGGGAGTTGGGAGCAGTTCTTC
.,TRBV6-5,.,TRBJ2-7,CASSKSRDIYEQYF,TGTGCCAGCAGTAAAAGCCGGGACATCTACGAGCAGTACTTC
.,TRBV5-6,.,TRBJ2-7,CASRSTDYEQYF,TGTGCCAGCAGATCTACCGACTACGAGCAGTACTTC
.,TRBV27,TRBD1,TRBJ1-1,CASSGTQGKAFF,TGTGCCAGCAGTGGGACACAGGGGAAAGCTTTCTTT
.,TRBV28,.,TRBJ2-1,CASTQLRQYNEQFF,TGTGCCAGCACCCAACTTCGCCAATACAATGAGCAGTTCTTC
.,TRBV9,.,TRBJ1-3,CASSSLGGVLSGNTIYF,TGTGCCAGCAGCTCGTTGGGGGGGGTCCTTTCTGGAAACACCATATATTTT
once,TRBV3-1/TRBV3-2,TRBD2,TRBJ2-7,CASSQGLAGLNEQYF,TGTGCCAGCAGCCAAGGGTTAGCGGGACTGAACGAGCAGTACTTC
.,TRBV9,TRBD2,TRBJ2-5,CASTRAGNTQETQYF,TGTGCCAGCACCCGAGCGGGGAATACCCAAGAGACCCAGTACTTC
.,TRBV19,.,TRBJ1-6,CASTASGGYSPLHF,TGTGCCAGTACTGCAAGCGGGGGCTATTCACCCCTCCACTTT
.,TRBV19,.,TRBJ2-2,CATAGVTRMNTGELFF,TGTGCCACAGCAGGGGTCACCCGTATGAACACCGGGGAGCTGTTTTTT
.,TRBV6-6,.,TRBJ2-1,CASSHDYYEQFF,TGTGCCAGCAGTCATGACTATTATGAGCAGTTCTTC
.,TRBV9,.,TRBJ2-1,CASSVVTFGEQFF,TGTGCCAGCAGCGTAGTCACGTTCGGTGAGCAGTTCTTC
.,TRBV2,.,TRBJ1-2,CASGRRPGWGERPNYGYTF,TGTGCCAGCGGCCGCCGCCCGGGTTGGGGGGAAAGGCCTAACTATGGCTACACCTTC
.,TRBV28,.,TRBJ1-5,CASSLLSRVGNQPQHF,TGTGCCAGCAGTTTATTATCCAGGGTTGGCAATCAGCCCCAGCATTTT
.,TRBV19,.,TRBJ2-1,CASSPRTSYNEQFF,TGTGCCAGTAGTCCACGTACTTCGTACAATGAGCAGTTCTTC
.,TRBV6-6,TRBD2,TRBJ2-2,CASRIAGGSTGELFF,TGTGCCAGCAGGATAGCGGGAGGTAGCACCGGGGAGCTGTTTTTT
.,TRBV13,TRBD2,TRBJ2-2,CASSPPPGLAGANTGELFF,TGTGCCAGCAGCCCCCCTCCGGGACTAGCGGGAGCGAACACCGGGGAGCTGTTTTTT